Here is one TCR beta chain with its context. This specimen belongs to a study of technical replicates of blood from four donors. Clones were read by immunoSEQ multiplex PCR, and TCRdb kept only the in-frame ones, dropping some. The table shows tens of thousands of clones, with 93% occurring only once. Losses at the gene ends were 6 bases for V and 9 bases for J; bases not matched to a gene: 4. This CDR3 has 13 amino acids. Germline V CDR1 and CDR2: MGHRA, YSYEKL. The chain recombines TRBV4-1 with TRBJ2-1; 11 bases map to TRBD2. The receptor comes from a human donor in good health. Sequenced material: T cells isolated from PBMCs. The CDR3 region is CASSLAGGVEQFF. The CDR3 DNA follows: TGCGCCAGCAGTCTAGCGGGAGGTGTTGAGCAGTTCTTC.